This TCR beta chain is drawn from a study of CD8+ T cells in alopecia areata (dated by TCRdb to the late 2010s). Concerning the study at large: Treated patients were enrolled in an open-label pilot trial of oral tofacitinib at 5 to 10 mg twice daily for moderate-to-severe alopecia areata. Scalp tissue and sorted CD4+ and CD8+ peripheral blood T cells from patchy and totalis/universalis alopecia areata patients and from healthy controls were covered by human TCRbeta sequencing. The study used high-throughput TCRbeta sequencing to examine T cell clonal expansion in alopecia areata, in both the C3H/HeJ mouse model and human patients. Clonality in the scalp was compared among normal scalp (n=4), patchy alopecia areata scalp (n=8), and alopecia totalis/universalis scalp (n=8). TCRbeta CDR3 regions were amplified by immunoSEQ multiplex PCR with 35 Vbeta forward and 13 Jbeta reverse primers. RNA was obtained with the PAXgene miRNA kit for fixed scalp, the miRNeasy kit for PBMCs, and the RNeasy kit for mouse skin. Tofacitinib was given for 6 to 18 months, followed by 6 months of follow-up off drug to assess delayed response and recurrence. Tofacitinib-treated patients had biopsies at baseline and at 4 and 24 weeks of treatment, with a later scalp biopsy in several patients.

The library was obtained by the immunoSEQ multiplex PCR assay. For TCR sequencing, RNA was extracted from every sample and reverse transcribed into cDNA to serve as template. SuperScript III was used for first-strand cDNA synthesis, primed with a 2:1 mix of oligo-dT and random hexamers. A synthetic immune receptor repertoire was used to assess amplification bias, and residual bias was removed computationally. Under the source paper's analysis protocol: After raw reads were preprocessed to remove errors, the CDR3 was defined following IMGT conventions as running from the conserved cysteine to phenylalanine. Clonality was computed by normalizing Shannon entropy by log2 of the number of productive unique TCRs and subtracting the result from 1. Whether each scalp clone was CD4 or CD8 was inferred by checking scalp TCRbeta sequences against the CD4 and CD8 repertoires from sorted blood. TCRdb mirrors the immuneACCESS table, restricted to in-frame sequences. Some clones are absent from its copies; in checked studies, under half trace to an unresolved V gene, and the reason for the others is unknown. V and J calls and clone size are those listed in that table; D and trimming were worked out from the DNA. In this sample the table shows 45,000 to 60,000 clones, around 97% of which occur a single time. Of the sample, roughly 24% falls within the top ten clones.

Turning to this clone: It has no known antigen specificity. Per-base qualities were not stored, and no clone one base away is much larger.

Findings and caveats that apply to the study as a whole: Unlike mouse skin, where gammadelta T cells dominate, normal human skin contains resident alphabeta T cells that get sequenced too, which complicates analysis of the scalp TCR repertoire. Higher clonality and more expanded CD8+ clones were observed in lesional scalp than in normal scalp, particularly in alopecia totalis/universalis, a finding suggestive of antigenic drive. Compared with mice, TCR sequences shared between patients were less clear, possibly partly because of HLA diversity across the patient population.

Interpreted using the paper, the time point label stands for: baseline before oral tofacitinib. Lesional scalp punch biopsies and peripheral blood were obtained from alopecia areata patients. PBMCs were isolated by density centrifugation and stained for CD3, CD4 and CD8, after which CD4+ and CD8+ T cells were sorted on a FACSAria. This TCR was recovered from a human donor with alopecia areata. Sequenced material: CD8+ T cells sorted from blood, taken at week 0.

The CDR3 has the sequence CASSSGWETQYF. The nucleotides read TGTGCCAGCAGCTCGGGGTGGGAGACCCAGTACTTC. The V gene is TRBV7-2 and the J gene is TRBJ2-5; perhaps TRBD2 is the D gene, with 5 bases matching. The cysteine opens and the phenylalanine closes a CDR3 of 12 amino acids. The sequence is cut down to CDR3 DNA, 36 bases in frame from base 1. V is cut by 4 bases and J by 5 bases, and the space between the germline ends is 8 bases. Via the germline V gene, CDR1 is SGHTA and CDR2 FQGNSA.